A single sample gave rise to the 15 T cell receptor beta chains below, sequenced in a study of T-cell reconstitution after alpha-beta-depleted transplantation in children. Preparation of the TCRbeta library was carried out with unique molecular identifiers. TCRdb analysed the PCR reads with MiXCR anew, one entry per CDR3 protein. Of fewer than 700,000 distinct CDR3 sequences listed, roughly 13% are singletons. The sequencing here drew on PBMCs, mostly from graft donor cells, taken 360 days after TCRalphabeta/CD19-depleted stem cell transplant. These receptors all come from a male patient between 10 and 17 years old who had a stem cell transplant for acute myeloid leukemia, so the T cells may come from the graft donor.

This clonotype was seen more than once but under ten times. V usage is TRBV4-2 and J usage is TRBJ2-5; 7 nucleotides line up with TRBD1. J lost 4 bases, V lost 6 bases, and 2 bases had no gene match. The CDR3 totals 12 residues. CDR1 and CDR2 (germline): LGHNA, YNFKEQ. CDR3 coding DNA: TGTGCCAGCAGACCAGGGGGAGAGACCCAGTACTTC. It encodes CASRPGGETQYF.

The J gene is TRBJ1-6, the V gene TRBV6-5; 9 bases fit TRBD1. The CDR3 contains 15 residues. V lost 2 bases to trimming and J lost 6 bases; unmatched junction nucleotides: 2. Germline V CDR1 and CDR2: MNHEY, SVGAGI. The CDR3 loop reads CASSYTDRGNSPLHF. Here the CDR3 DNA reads TGTGCCAGCAGTTACACGGACAGGGGTAATTCACCCCTCCACTTT.

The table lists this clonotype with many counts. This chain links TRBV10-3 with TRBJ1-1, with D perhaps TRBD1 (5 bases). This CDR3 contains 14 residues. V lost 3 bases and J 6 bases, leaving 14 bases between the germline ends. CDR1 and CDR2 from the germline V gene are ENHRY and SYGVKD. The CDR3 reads CAISDGRVRAEAFF. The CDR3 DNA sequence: TGTGCCATCAGTGATGGCAGGGTTAGGGCTGAAGCTTTCTTT.

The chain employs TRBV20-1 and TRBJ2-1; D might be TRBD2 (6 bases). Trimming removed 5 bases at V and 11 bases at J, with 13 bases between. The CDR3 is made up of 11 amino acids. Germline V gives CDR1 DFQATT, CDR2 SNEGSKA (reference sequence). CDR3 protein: CSACDGLQQFF. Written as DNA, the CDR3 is TGCAGTGCTTGCGACGGACTACAGCAGTTCTTC.

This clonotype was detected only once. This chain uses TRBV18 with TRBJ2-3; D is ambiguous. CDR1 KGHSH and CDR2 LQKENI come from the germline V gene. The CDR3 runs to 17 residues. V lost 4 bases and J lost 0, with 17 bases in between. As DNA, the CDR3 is TGTGCCAGCTCACAATTAAAGACTCGACCCAGCACAGATACGCAGTATTTT. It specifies CASSQLKTRPSTDTQYF.

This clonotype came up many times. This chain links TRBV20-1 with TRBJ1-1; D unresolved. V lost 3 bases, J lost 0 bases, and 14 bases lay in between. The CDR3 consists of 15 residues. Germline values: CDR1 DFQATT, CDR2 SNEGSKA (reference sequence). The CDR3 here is CSASPAPSLNTEAFF. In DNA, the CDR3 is TGCAGTGCTAGCCCGGCACCCAGCTTGAACACTGAAGCTTTCTTT.

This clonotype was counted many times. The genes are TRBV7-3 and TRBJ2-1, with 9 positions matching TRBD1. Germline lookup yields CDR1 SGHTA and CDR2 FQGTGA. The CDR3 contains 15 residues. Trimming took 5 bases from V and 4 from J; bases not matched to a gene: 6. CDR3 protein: CASSAGTGNYNEQFF. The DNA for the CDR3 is TGTGCCAGCAGCGCCGGGACAGGGAATTACAATGAGCAGTTCTTC.

This chain's CDR3 is CSAILDRRYGYTF. The CDR3 bases are TGCAGTGCTATATTGGACAGGCGATATGGCTACACCTTC. V gene TRBV20-1 combines with J gene TRBJ1-2; 7 bases line up with TRBD1. This CDR3 has 13 residues. In germline, CDR1 is DFQATT, CDR2 SNEGSKA (reference sequence). The junction had 7 bases not matched to a gene; V was cut back by 4 bases and J by 5 bases.

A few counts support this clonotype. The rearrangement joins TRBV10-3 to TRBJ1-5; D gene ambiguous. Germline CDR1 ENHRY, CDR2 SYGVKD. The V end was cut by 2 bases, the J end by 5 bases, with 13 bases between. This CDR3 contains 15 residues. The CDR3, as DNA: TGTGCCATCAGTGAGGGACCACCAGGCGATCAGCCCCAGCATTTT. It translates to CAISEGPPGDQPQHF.

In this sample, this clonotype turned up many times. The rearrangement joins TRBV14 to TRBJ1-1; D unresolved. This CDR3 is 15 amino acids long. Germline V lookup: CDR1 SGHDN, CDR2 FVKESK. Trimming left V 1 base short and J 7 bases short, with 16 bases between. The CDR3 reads CASSQVKDLGREAFF. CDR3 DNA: TGTGCCAGCAGCCAAGTCAAGGATTTAGGTCGTGAAGCTTTCTTT.

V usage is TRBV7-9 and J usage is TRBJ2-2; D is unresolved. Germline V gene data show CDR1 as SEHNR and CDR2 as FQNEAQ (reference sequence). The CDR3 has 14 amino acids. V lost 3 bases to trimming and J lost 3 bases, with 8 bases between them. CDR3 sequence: CASSFDGYTGELFF. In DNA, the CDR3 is TGTGCCAGCAGCTTCGACGGATACACCGGGGAGCTGTTTTTT.

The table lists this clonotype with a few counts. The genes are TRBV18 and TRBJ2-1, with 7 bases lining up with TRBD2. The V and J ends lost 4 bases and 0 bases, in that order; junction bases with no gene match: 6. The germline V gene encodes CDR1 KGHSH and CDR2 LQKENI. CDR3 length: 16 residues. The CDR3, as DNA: TGTGCCAGCTCACTTCCGAGCGGGATCTCCTACAATGAGCAGTTCTTC. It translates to CASSLPSGISYNEQFF.

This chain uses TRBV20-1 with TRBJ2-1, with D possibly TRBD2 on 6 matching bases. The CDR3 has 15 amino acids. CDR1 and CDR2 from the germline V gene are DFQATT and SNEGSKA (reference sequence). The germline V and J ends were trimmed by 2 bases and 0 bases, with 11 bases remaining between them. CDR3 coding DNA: TGCAGTGCTAGACCCGGGAGCTACTCCTACAATGAGCAGTTCTTC. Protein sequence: CSARPGSYSYNEQFF.

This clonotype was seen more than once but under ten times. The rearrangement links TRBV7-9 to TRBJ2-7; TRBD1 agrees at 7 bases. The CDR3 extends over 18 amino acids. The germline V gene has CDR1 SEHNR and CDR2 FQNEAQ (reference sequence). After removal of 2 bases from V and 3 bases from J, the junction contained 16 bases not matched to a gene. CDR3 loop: CASSLRSAGTARVYEQYF. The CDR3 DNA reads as TGTGCCAGCAGCTTACGGTCGGCCGGGACAGCAAGAGTCTACGAGCAGTACTTC.

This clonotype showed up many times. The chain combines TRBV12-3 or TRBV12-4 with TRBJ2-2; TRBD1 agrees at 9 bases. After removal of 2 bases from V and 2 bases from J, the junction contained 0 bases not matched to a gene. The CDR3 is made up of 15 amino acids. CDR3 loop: CASSLTGGNTGELFF. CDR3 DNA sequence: TGTGCCAGCAGTTTAACAGGGGGCAACACCGGGGAGCTGTTTTTT.